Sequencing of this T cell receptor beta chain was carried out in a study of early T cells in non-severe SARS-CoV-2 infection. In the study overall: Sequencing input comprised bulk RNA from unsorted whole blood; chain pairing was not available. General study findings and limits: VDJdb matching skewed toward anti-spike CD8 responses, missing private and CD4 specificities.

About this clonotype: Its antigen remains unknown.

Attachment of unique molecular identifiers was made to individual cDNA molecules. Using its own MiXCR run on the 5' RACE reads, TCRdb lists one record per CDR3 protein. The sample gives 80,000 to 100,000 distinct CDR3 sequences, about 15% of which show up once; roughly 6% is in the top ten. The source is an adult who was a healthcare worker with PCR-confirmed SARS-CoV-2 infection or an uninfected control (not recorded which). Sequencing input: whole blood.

CDR3 bases: TGCAGTGCTAGGGGGGACCCGGGACAACTCTATGGCTACACCTTC. Amino acids: CSARGDPGQLYGYTF. This chain connects TRBV20-1 to TRBJ1-2; maybe TRBD1 (6 bases). This CDR3 region has 15 residues. Germline CDR1 and CDR2: DFQATT and SNEGSKA (reference sequence). The ends were cut back, 3 bases at V and 4 bases at J, with 18 bases in the middle.